Listed here are 27 T cell receptor beta chains from one sample, sequenced in a study of PD-L1 blockade in urothelial cancer. Assay used: immunoSEQ multiplex PCR; TCRdb lists only in-frame clones, some missing. The sample lists some 110,000 clones, more than 85% occurring once. The sample's time point: peripheral blood 6 weeks after treatment start. The sequencing used PBMCs, collected around atezolizumab (anti-PD-L1) treatment. The source of these receptors is a man aged 60 to 69 with urothelial cancer.

This clone appeared once. This sequence joins TRBV11-2 and TRBJ2-7, with TRBD2 matching 8 bases. The CDR3 is made up of 15 amino acids. CDR1 and CDR2 (germline): SGHAT, FQNNGV. V was pared by 5 bases and J by 2 bases, with 8 bases of the junction left unmatched. Here the CDR3 DNA reads TGTGCCAGCAGCGATCATAAGCGGGAGCCCTACGAGCAGTACTTC. This sequence encodes CASSDHKREPYEQYF.

V is TRBV7-2 and J is TRBJ2-7; the match to TRBD1 covers 7 bases. Germline CDR1 reads SGHTA; CDR2 reads FQGNSA. The CDR3 sequence is 18 residues long. Trimming took 4 bases from V and 0 from J; bases not matched to a gene: 15. The CDR3 bases are TGTGCCAGCAGCTCGCGAAGCGGAAGACAGGGACGCTCCTACGAGCAGTACTTC. Translating it yields CASSSRSGRQGRSYEQYF.

The chain employs TRBV4-1 and TRBJ2-5, with D possibly TRBD1 on 6 matching bases. The germline V and J ends were trimmed by 2 bases and 1 base, with 8 bases remaining between them. This CDR3 comprises 14 residues. The germline CDR1 and CDR2 sequences are MGHRA and YSYEKL. The CDR3 reads CASSQTGFQETQYF. CDR3 bases: TGCGCCAGCAGCCAAACAGGGTTCCAAGAGACCCAGTACTTC.

The sample holds a few counts of this clone. The gene calls are TRBV12-5 and TRBJ2-7; TRBD2 is a possible D gene (6 bases). This CDR3 has 12 residues. The V gene lost 7 bases and the J gene lost 5 bases, with 12 bases spanning the gap. CDR1 and CDR2 (germline): LGHNT, FRNRAP. The CDR3 here is CASAEGYHEQYF. As DNA, the CDR3 is TGTGCTAGTGCGGAGGGTTACCACGAGCAGTACTTC.

V is TRBV27 and J is TRBJ2-3, with 10 bases that match TRBD2. The CDR3 extends over 13 amino acids. V was clipped by 5 bases and J by 4 bases; unmatched bases: 0. Per germline, CDR1 MNHEY and CDR2 SMNVEV (reference sequence). The CDR3 sequence: CASSSGRADTQYF. The CDR3 region has the DNA TGTGCCAGCAGTAGCGGGAGGGCAGATACGCAGTATTTT.

This chain links TRBV7-9 with TRBJ1-1; D is possibly TRBD1 (5 bases). The CDR3 has 14 residues. Germline CDR1 is SEHNR and CDR2 is FQNEAQ (reference sequence). With 2 bases removed from V and 5 bases from J, the gap between germline ends came to 12 bases. The CDR3 DNA reads as TGTGCCAGCAGCTTACAGGGAGGTCATACTGAAGCTTTCTTT. It is translated as CASSLQGGHTEAFF.

The V call is TRBV5-1, the J call TRBJ2-1, with a weak D call TRBD2 (7 bases). Trimming left V 4 bases short and J 7 bases short, with 21 bases between. CDR1 and CDR2 from the germline V gene are SGHRS and YFSETQ. The CDR3 length is 16 residues. This CDR3 is CASSPSLGGAGNEQFF. Written as DNA, the CDR3 is TGCGCCAGCAGCCCGTCCCTGGGGGGGGCCGGGAATGAGCAGTTCTTC.

The chain carries TRBV19 and TRBJ1-3; 7 nucleotides line up with TRBD1. Germline-derived CDR1 and CDR2 are LNHDA and SQIVND (reference sequence). This CDR3 spans 14 amino acids. Germline trimming cut 8 bases from V and 0 bases from J; bases unmatched to any gene: 4. Here the CDR3 reads CASGDSASGNTIYF. CDR3 nucleotides: TGTGCCAGTGGGGACAGCGCCTCTGGAAACACCATATATTTT. Variable domain in full (rest from reference TRBV19 and TRBJ1-3): DGGITQSPKYLFRKEGQNVTLSCEQNLNHDAMYWYRQDPGQGLRLIYYSQIVNDFQKGDIAEGYSVSREKKESFPLTVTSAQKNPTAFYLCASGDSASGNTIYFGEGSWLTVV.

The chain employs TRBV5-1 and TRBJ1-1; TRBD1 is a possible D gene (5 bases). The CDR3 length is 14 residues. With 5 bases removed from V and 5 bases from J, the gap between germline ends came to 16 bases. Per germline, CDR1 SGHRS and CDR2 YFSETQ. The DNA of the CDR3 is TGCGCCAGCAGGGAGACGACCGGGGGGACTGAAGCTTTCTTT. Its protein product is CASRETTGGTEAFF.

J is TRBJ2-1 and V is TRBV2; 9 positions match TRBD1. The CDR3 is made up of 15 amino acids. J gave up 7 bases and V 6 bases, and 10 bases lay outside the gene matches. In germline, CDR1 is SNHLY, CDR2 FYNNEI. The CDR3 spells CASREQGALSNEQFF. CDR3 DNA: TGTGCCAGCAGAGAACAGGGGGCATTATCGAATGAGCAGTTCTTC.

The chain has TRBV28 and TRBJ1-5; no clear D gene. Trimming left V 0 bases short and J 5 bases short, with 8 bases between. There are 14 residues in the CDR3. Germline V gene data show CDR1 as MDHEN and CDR2 as SYDVKM. Written as DNA, the CDR3 is TGTGCCAGCAGTTTATGGGGCATTCATCAGCCCCAGCATTTT. It specifies CASSLWGIHQPQHF.

V gene TRBV29-1 combines with J gene TRBJ2-3, with D possibly being TRBD1 (6 bases). This CDR3 comprises 14 residues. The V gene's germline CDR1 is SQVTM and CDR2 ANQGSEA. Trimming cost V 0 bases and J 2 bases, with 9 bases left between them. This chain's CDR3 is CSVEDLGATDTQYF. DNA for the CDR3: TGCAGCGTTGAAGATCTGGGGGCCACAGATACGCAGTATTTT.

This sequence joins TRBV30 and TRBJ2-2; tentative D call: TRBD2 (5 bases). The CDR3 sequence is 15 residues long. Germline assignment: CDR1 GTSNPN and CDR2 SVGIG (reference sequence). Trimming pared 0 bases from V and 4 bases from J, leaving 12 bases between. CDR3 coding DNA: TGTGCCTGGAGTGTTTGGGGAGCACCCACCGGGGAGCTGTTTTTT. Translating it yields CAWSVWGAPTGELFF.

This clone was seen a single time. This rearrangement joins TRBV30 to TRBJ2-5; tentative D call: TRBD2 (6 bases). The germline CDR1 and CDR2 sequences are GTSNPN and SVGIG (reference sequence). V was clipped by 0 bases and J by 5 bases, with 13 bases between them. The CDR3 has 14 amino acids. The CDR3 DNA follows: TGTGCCTGGAGTGTGCGCCTAGCGAGGGAGACCCAGTACTTC. Its translation is CAWSVRLARETQYF.

The chain combines TRBV5-1 with TRBJ2-2; 7 nucleotides agree with TRBD2. Germline-derived CDR1 and CDR2 are SGHRS and YFSETQ. CDR3 length: 15 residues. With 0 bases clipped from V and 6 bases from J, the junction kept 5 bases outside the gene matches. CDR3 loop: CASSLGGLQAGELFF. The CDR3 DNA reads TGCGCCAGCAGCTTGGGGGGACTACAAGCCGGGGAGCTGTTTTTT.

The table lists this clone with a count of one. The V gene is TRBV6-5, the J gene TRBJ2-7, with D tentatively TRBD2 (6 bases). The CDR3 is 14 amino acids. Looked up from germline, CDR1 is MNHEY and CDR2 is SVGAGI. Trimming stripped 2 bases from V and 4 bases from J, with 12 bases between. CDR3 region: CASSYGQLAYEQYF. DNA for the CDR3: TGTGCCAGCAGTTACGGCCAACTAGCTTACGAGCAGTACTTC.

This chain connects TRBV5-1 to TRBJ2-5, with unresolved D. Per germline, CDR1 SGHRS and CDR2 YFSETQ. Trimming cost V 0 bases and J 3 bases, with 6 bases left between them. The CDR3 sequence is 13 residues long. The CDR3 loop is CASSLDIKETQYF. The CDR3 DNA reads as TGCGCCAGCAGCTTGGATATAAAAGAGACCCAGTACTTC.

For this clone: One junction end does not reproduce the germline sequence, and a read error may be involved. The rearrangement uses TRBV6-5 and TRBJ1-4; D call uncertain. Germline lookup yields CDR1 MNHEY and CDR2 SVGAGI. The CDR3 totals 14 residues. CDR3 nucleotides: TGTGCCAGCAGTAAGGGAGGTACTACTGAAAAACTGTTTTTT. Its protein product is CASSKGGTTEKLFF.

The chain combines TRBV4-1 with TRBJ2-2, with 12 bases identical to TRBD2. The CDR3 has 20 residues. Trimming cost V 2 bases and J 3 bases; bases outside gene matches: 13. Per germline, CDR1 MGHRA and CDR2 YSYEKL. CDR3 residues: CASSQKRPRTSGEYTGELFF. The DNA for the CDR3 is TGCGCCAGCAGCCAAAAGAGGCCCCGGACTAGCGGGGAATACACCGGGGAGCTGTTTTTT.

This sequence joins TRBV9 and TRBJ2-7, with 7 positions matching TRBD2. V dropped 3 bases and J dropped 3; count of bases not matched to a gene: 6. Looked up from germline, CDR1 is SGDLS and CDR2 is YYNGEE. This CDR3 spans 14 amino acids. The DNA of the CDR3 is TGTGCCAGCAGCGACCGGGACTATAACTACGAGCAGTACTTC. It specifies CASSDRDYNYEQYF.

The rearrangement joins TRBV28 to TRBJ2-7; TRBD1 agrees at 7 bases. The CDR3 runs to 15 residues. V shed 5 bases and J 6 bases; nucleotides not matched to a gene: 13. Germline CDR1 is MDHEN and CDR2 is SYDVKM. Here the CDR3 DNA reads TGTGCCAGCAGTCCATCAAGGTCAGGGGGTTTCGAGCAGTACTTC. Translating it yields CASSPSRSGGFEQYF.

The rearrangement uses TRBV7-8 and TRBJ1-4; D gene unclear. Looked up from germline, CDR1 is SGHVS and CDR2 is FQNEAQ. V dropped 1 base and J dropped 7 bases, with 13 bases sitting between them. The CDR3 has 15 residues. The CDR3 DNA reads as TGTGCCAGCAGCTTAGGAGGAGGGAGTGGTGAAAAACTGTTTTTT. Amino acids: CASSLGGGSGEKLFF.

The V call is TRBV2, the J call TRBJ1-2; 8 bases map to TRBD1. This CDR3 spans 14 amino acids. Germline CDR1 reads SNHLY; CDR2 reads FYNNEI. The trim removed 5 bases at V and 8 bases at J, leaving 10 bases unmatched. The CDR3 loop is CASSYGTGPRGYTF. DNA of the CDR3: TGTGCCAGCAGTTACGGGACAGGCCCTAGGGGCTACACCTTC.

The chain links TRBV28 to TRBJ1-5; possible D gene TRBD1, 5 bases. The V gene lost 6 bases and the J gene lost 6 bases, with 9 bases spanning the gap. Looked up from germline, CDR1 is MDHEN and CDR2 is SYDVKM. The CDR3 spans 12 residues. DNA for the CDR3: TGTGCCAGCAGCCTCGGGGGTCAGCCCCAGCATTTT. Protein: CASSLGGQPQHF.

The chain links TRBV4-3 to TRBJ2-7; D is possibly TRBD1 (6 bases). Trimming took off 0 bases at V and 5 bases at J, with 17 bases between the two ends. The CDR3 is made up of 16 amino acids. CDR1 and CDR2 from the germline V gene are LGHNA and YSLEER. The CDR3 DNA sequence: TGCGCCAGCAGCCAAGATGGGCTATCGAGGGGGAACGAGCAGTACTTC. Translating it yields CASSQDGLSRGNEQYF.

This clone occurred a few times. V is TRBV6-5 and J is TRBJ1-6, with D possibly matching TRBD1 (5 bases). The germline CDR1 and CDR2 sequences are MNHEY and SVGAGI. There are 15 residues in the CDR3. V was shortened by 4 bases and J by 6 bases, with 13 bases between the two germline ends. The CDR3, as DNA: TGTGCCAGCAGTTCCGCGGACACGTTTAATTCACCCCTCCACTTT. It translates to CASSSADTFNSPLHF.

This clone was recorded only once. The genes are TRBV5-4 and TRBJ2-3; tentative D call: TRBD2 (7 bases). V shed 4 bases and J shed 2 bases, with 17 bases lying between them. The CDR3 has 16 residues. CDR1 SGHNT and CDR2 YYREEE come from the germline V gene (reference sequence). CDR3 sequence (DNA): TGTGCCAGCAGCGGCCTCGGACAGCGGGACACAGATACGCAGTATTTT. Its translation is CASSGLGQRDTDTQYF.